This TCR beta chain came from a study of CD8 T cells in ankylosing spondylitis. TCRdb ran MiXCR on the 5' RACE reads and lists one entry per CDR3 protein. Among 800,000 to 900,000 distinct CDR3 sequences listed, over 9.5% were seen once. Whole-study findings and limits: Seemingly distinctive of ankylosing spondylitis blood was a TCR beta motif formed by eight highly homologous variants.

As for this clonotype: Its antigen is not known.

Germline values: CDR1 SGHRS, CDR2 YFSETQ. Trimming left V 4 bases short and J 3 bases short, with 10 bases between. The CDR3 sequence is 13 residues long. The chain recombines TRBV5-1 with TRBJ1-1; D is uncertain. The receptor comes from a male donor with ankylosing spondylitis. The sample was blood, either unsorted or a sorted T cell fraction (not recorded which). Here the CDR3 reads CASSPISDTEAFF. The CDR3 DNA reads as TGCGCCAGCAGCCCAATAAGTGACACTGAAGCTTTCTTT.